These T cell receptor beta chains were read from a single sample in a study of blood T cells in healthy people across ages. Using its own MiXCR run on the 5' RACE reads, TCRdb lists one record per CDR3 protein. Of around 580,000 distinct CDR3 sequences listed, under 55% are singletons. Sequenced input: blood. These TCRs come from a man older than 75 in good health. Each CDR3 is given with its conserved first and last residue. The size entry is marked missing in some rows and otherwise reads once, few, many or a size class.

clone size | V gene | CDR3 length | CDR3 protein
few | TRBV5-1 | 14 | CASSLSGSRETQYF
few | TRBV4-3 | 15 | CASSQEQGRNYEQYF
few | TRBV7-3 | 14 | CASSLGTNPYEQYF
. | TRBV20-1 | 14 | CSASADGWPEGQFF
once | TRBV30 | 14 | CAWSVLRNYNEQFF
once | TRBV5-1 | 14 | CASQRGPAYNEQFF
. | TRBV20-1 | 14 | CSAERTGRSYEQYF
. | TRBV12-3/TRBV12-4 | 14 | CASRGQGGTDTQYF
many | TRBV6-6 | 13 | CASSLEQGTPLHF
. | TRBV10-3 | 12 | CAISEQTYGYTF
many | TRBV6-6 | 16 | CASSYPTGSSNQPQHF
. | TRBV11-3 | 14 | CASSLGREYNEQFF
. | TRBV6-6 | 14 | CASRPIARNQPQHF
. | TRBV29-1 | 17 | CSVSGTSGGAGYNEQFF
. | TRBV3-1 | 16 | CASSQQTWRAADTQYF
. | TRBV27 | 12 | CASREGRNEQFF
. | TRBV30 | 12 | CAWNIPSLQAFF
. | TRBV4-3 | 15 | CASSQVESLYNEQYF
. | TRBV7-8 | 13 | CASSLTQGGEQYF
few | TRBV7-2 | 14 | CASSSVALGETQYF
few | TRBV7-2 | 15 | CASIRRDRLNYGYTF
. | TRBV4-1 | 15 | CASSQGTGPFYGYTF
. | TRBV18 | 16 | CASSPARQGAGYEQYF
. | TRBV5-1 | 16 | CASSSRAGAVYNEQFF
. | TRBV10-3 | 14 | CAISQDRGREKLFF
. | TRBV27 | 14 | CASSQPGLAHTQYF
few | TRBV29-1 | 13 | CSVVTGSNTEAFF
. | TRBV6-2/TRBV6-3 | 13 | CASSRTGNQPQHF
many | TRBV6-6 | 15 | CASSYDRGPNQPQHF
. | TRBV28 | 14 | CASSPQVRVQGYTF
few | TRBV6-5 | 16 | CASSRTGTGRGETQYF
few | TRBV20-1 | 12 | CSAPTSVNEQFF
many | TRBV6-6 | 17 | CASSYSPSSGFPREQYF
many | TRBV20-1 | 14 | CSARAGVPKETQYF
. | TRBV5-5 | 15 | CASSLRGFVADTQYF
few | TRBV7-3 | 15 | CASSYTGHNNNEQFF
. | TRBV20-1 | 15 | CSARAGTRRDNEQFF
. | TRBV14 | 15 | CASSQLAGRQETQYF
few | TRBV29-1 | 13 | CTGGSSSYNEQFF
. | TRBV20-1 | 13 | CSASLPSRDTQYF
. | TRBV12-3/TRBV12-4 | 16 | CASSPRTGDYQETQYF
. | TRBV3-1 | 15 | CASSPSGPGLYEQYF
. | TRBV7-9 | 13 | CASSTPISGEQYF
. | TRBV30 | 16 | CAWSVHSGISTDTQYF
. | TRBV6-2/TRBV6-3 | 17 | CASSYNFREGTNTEAFF
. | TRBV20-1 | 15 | CSARDPFRGPYEQYF
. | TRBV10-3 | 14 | CAILDRQRTDTQYF
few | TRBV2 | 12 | CASRLGFDEQFF
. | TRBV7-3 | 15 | CASSLRIAGRNEQFF
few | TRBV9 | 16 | CASSNDLAGGQETQYF
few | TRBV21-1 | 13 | CASSKVYGEKLFF
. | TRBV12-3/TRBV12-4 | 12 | CASSLPENIQYF
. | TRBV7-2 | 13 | CASSPPFGHEQYF
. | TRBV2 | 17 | CASRRSAGGPSTDTQYF
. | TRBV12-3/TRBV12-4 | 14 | CASTPTDENQPQHF
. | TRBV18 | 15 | CASSPREVRGYEQYF
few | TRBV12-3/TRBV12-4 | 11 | CASSLGFWQFF
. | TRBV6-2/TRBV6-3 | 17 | CASSYLAGQGHSYEQYF
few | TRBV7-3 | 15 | CASSATGTDNSPLHF